This passage covers 7 T cell receptor beta chains from one sample sequenced in a study of blood T cell repertoires in COVID-19. Method: immunoSEQ multiplex PCR; TCRdb's copy keeps in-frame clones and lacks some. The repertoire consists of 210,000 or so clones, with around 78% occurring once and the leading ten covering approximately 3%. The material sequenced was peripheral blood. These receptors were collected from an elderly woman with active or convalescent COVID-19.

The chain uses TRBV7-9 and TRBJ1-2, with 7 bases fitting TRBD1. The germline V gene has CDR1 SEHNR and CDR2 FQNEAQ (reference sequence). CDR3 length: 15 residues. The J segment lost 3 bases and the V segment lost 5 bases, leaving 9 bases of the junction unmatched. DNA for the CDR3: TGTGCCAGCAGCGTAAGGCAGGGGGTCGACTATGGCTACACCTTC. This translates into CASSVRQGVDYGYTF.

This rearrangement joins TRBV7-2 to TRBJ2-7, with 12 bases matching TRBD1. Per the germline V gene, CDR1 is SGHTA and CDR2 is FQGNSA. Trimming at V came to 4 bases and at J to 4 bases, leaving 5 bases not matched to a gene. The CDR3 contains 15 residues. The CDR3 DNA reads TGTGCCAGCAGCTCGTGGGACAGGGGGCTGTACGAGCAGTACTTC. Translation: CASSSWDRGLYEQYF.

The chain is built from TRBV5-1 and TRBJ1-4, with no clear D. Germline V CDR1 and CDR2: SGHRS, YFSETQ. V gave up 1 base and J gave up 4 bases, with 14 bases separating them. The CDR3 runs 16 residues. As DNA, the CDR3 is TGCGCCAGCAGCTTGATCAGTCAGGATTATAATGAAAAACTGTTTTTT. This gives the protein CASSLISQDYNEKLFF.

The V call is TRBV6-1, the J call TRBJ1-2, with TRBD1 matching over 7 bases. V shed 2 bases and J 0 bases; nucleotides not matched to a gene: 9. Per germline, CDR1 MNHNS and CDR2 SASEGT. The CDR3 loop spans 17 amino acids. CDR3 residues: CASSERRGAFTNYGYTF. CDR3 nucleotide sequence: TGTGCCAGCAGTGAACGCAGGGGGGCATTCACTAACTATGGCTACACCTTC.

The rearrangement joins TRBV6-2 or TRBV6-3 to TRBJ2-5, with 9 bases matching TRBD1. The CDR3 is 17 amino acids. Germline V gene sequence: CDR1 MNHEY, CDR2 SVGEGT. V lost 4 bases and J lost 4; bases outside the gene matches: 13. CDR3 nucleotides: TGTGCCAGCAGTTCACCCGCAGGTACAGGGGGCGGAGAGACCCAGTACTTC. Its translation is CASSSPAGTGGGETQYF.

The chain couples TRBV4-1 to TRBJ2-7; D possibly corresponds to TRBD2 (6 bases). The CDR3 has 14 residues. The germline V and J ends were trimmed by 1 base and 0 bases, with 7 bases remaining between them. Germline CDR1 reads MGHRA; CDR2 reads YSYEKL. DNA for the CDR3: TGCGCCAGCAGCCAAGTCGGGGGCTCCTACGAGCAGTACTTC. Residues: CASSQVGGSYEQYF.

The chain couples TRBV2 to TRBJ2-5; D is ambiguous. Germline V gene sequence: CDR1 SNHLY, CDR2 FYNNEI. V lost 6 bases, J lost 1 base, and 15 bases lay in between. CDR3 length: 15 residues. The CDR3 DNA sequence: TGTGCCAGCAGGAAAAATGTAGCTGGCCAAGAGACCCAGTACTTC. The encoded protein is CASRKNVAGQETQYF.